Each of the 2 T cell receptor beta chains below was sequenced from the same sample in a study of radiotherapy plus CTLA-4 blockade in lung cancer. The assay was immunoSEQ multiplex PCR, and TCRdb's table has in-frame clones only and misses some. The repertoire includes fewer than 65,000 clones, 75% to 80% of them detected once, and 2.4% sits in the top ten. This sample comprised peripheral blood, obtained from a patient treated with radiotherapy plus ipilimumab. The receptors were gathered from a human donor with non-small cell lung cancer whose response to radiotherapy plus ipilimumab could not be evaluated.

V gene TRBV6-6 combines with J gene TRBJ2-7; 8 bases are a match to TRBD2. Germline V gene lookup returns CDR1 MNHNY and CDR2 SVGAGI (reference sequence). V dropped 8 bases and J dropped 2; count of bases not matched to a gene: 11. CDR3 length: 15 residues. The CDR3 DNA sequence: TGTGCCAGCCTGTGGAGCAGCGGGGGCGCCTACGAGCAGTACTTC. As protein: CASLWSSGGAYEQYF.

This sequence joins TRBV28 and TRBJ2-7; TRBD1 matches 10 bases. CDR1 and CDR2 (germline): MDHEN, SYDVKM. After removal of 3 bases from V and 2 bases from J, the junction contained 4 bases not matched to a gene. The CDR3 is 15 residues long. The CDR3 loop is CASSFLGTGAYEQYF. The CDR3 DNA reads TGTGCCAGCAGTTTCTTGGGGACAGGGGCCTACGAGCAGTACTTC.